Listed here is a single T cell receptor (beta chain). The antigen remains unidentified. This sample is part of a study of cytomegalovirus exposure and HLA in healthy donors. Study results and limitations: In vitro checks showed that three CMV-associated chains really do target CMV antigens.

The data were produced by immunoSEQ multiplex PCR, yet TCRdb's version contains in-frame clones alone and is incomplete. The sample records 180,000 or so clones, 85% to 90% being singletons. The CDR3 runs 15 residues. CDR1 and CDR2 (germline): MGHDK, SYGVNS. V shed 3 bases and J 8 bases; nucleotides not matched to a gene: 8. Among the roughly 120 subjects of the validation cohort, separate from the roughly 600-subject first cohort, were the donors. The sample taken for sequencing was PBMCs. The sequence derives from a woman aged 25 to 39 in good health and CMV-seronegative. The chain links TRBV25-1 to TRBJ1-4; 8 nucleotides align to TRBD1. The CDR3 nucleotides are TGTGCCAGCAGTGATCGGGACAGGTCCAAGGAAAAACTGTTTTTT. Its protein is CASSDRDRSKEKLFF.